The clone carrying this T cell receptor (beta chain) appeared a few times. The data stem from a study of blood T cell repertoires in COVID-19. Study in general: Samples came from the United States, Italy and Spain, spanning acute and convalescent COVID-19.

TCRdb keeps only in-frame clones here, not all; method: immunoSEQ multiplex PCR. Altogether under 200,000 clones are present, over 80% being singletons, with the ten largest covering about an eighth. V dropped 3 bases and J dropped 2 bases, with 11 bases sitting between them. The CDR3 consists of 15 residues. Germline CDR1 MDHEN, CDR2 SYDVKM. Sequencing input: PBMCs or T cells enriched from blood (not recorded which). The source of this sequence is a woman aged 55-69 years who had recovered from COVID-19. V gene TRBV28 combines with J gene TRBJ1-5; D is perhaps TRBD1 (6 bases). The CDR3: CASSLGARGNQPQHF. The CDR3 nucleotides are TGTGCCAGCAGTTTGGGGGCGCGGGGCAATCAGCCCCAGCATTTT. The full variable domain, its missing parts supplied by reference TRBV28 and TRBJ1-5, is DVKVTQSSRYLVKRTGEKVFLECVQDMDHENMFWYRQDPGLGLRLIYFSYDVKMKEKGDIPEGYSVSREKKERFSLILESASTNQTSMYLCASSLGARGNQPQHFGDGTRLSIL.